The present entry profiles one TCR beta chain with its context. Its antigen is unidentified. Libraries were prepared by immunoSEQ multiplex PCR; TCRdb keeps only in-frame clonotypes and omits some of them. Among 6,000 or so clones, 88% were seen once, and the ten largest hold around 5%. The data stem from a study of blood T cell dynamics during melanoma immunotherapy. Trimming stripped 0 bases from V and 4 bases from J, with 9 bases between. This CDR3 has 14 amino acids. In germline, CDR1 is SGHRS, CDR2 YFSETQ. Findings of the study overall: It remained unknown if the driving T cell clones were melanoma-specific.

Indicated time point: week 3, after first cycle of checkpoint inhibitor. Blood was drawn before treatment and at week 3 after checkpoint blockade. No patient had earlier systemic cancer treatment, concurrent immunosuppressants, or another active cancer. The V and J genes are TRBV5-1 and TRBJ2-3; D is unclear. Sequenced here: blood, sampled from a patient treated with checkpoint blockade. This TCR was recovered from a human donor with melanoma. Here the CDR3 DNA reads TGCGCCAGCAGCTTGGGTTTTGGCGCAGATACGCAGTATTTT. Protein sequence: CASSLGFGADTQYF.